Below, 18 T cell receptor beta chains from the same sample are listed, as sequenced in a study of cytomegalovirus exposure and HLA in healthy donors. With 60 Vbeta and 13 Jbeta primers, the PCR was carried out. Assay: immunoSEQ multiplex PCR; the TCRdb copy retains only in-frame clones and omits some. The sample holds fewer than 200,000 clones; about 72% are singletons and the top ten take approximately 1.4%. Sequencing used PBMCs. All receptors come from a girl aged 5-17 years in good health and CMV-seronegative.

The V call is TRBV19, the J call TRBJ1-1; 11 bases are a match to TRBD1. The V and J ends lost 5 bases and 2 bases, in that order; junction bases with no gene match: 4. The length of the CDR3 is 15 residues. Germline V gene lookup returns CDR1 LNHDA and CDR2 SQIVND (reference sequence). The CDR3 is CASSEDRGLNTEAFF. CDR3 nucleotides: TGTGCCAGTAGTGAGGACAGGGGGCTTAACACTGAAGCTTTCTTT.

The chain has TRBV11-1 and TRBJ1-2; TRBD1 matches at 8 bases. The germline CDR1 and CDR2 sequences are SGHAT and FQDESV (reference sequence). The CDR3 loop spans 13 amino acids. V lost 5 bases and J lost 8; bases outside the gene matches: 7. The CDR3 DNA follows: TGTGCCAGCAGCCTGGACAGGGAAAGGGGCTACACCTTC. This gives the protein CASSLDRERGYTF.

The V gene is TRBV6-4, the J gene TRBJ2-1; 7 positions agree with TRBD2. The germline V gene encodes CDR1 MRHNA and CDR2 SNTAGT. CDR3 length: 16 residues. The junction had 11 bases not matched to a gene; V was cut back by 6 bases and J by 3 bases. CDR3 protein: CASSQETSRYYNEQFF. The CDR3 nucleotides are TGTGCCAGCAGCCAAGAGACTAGCCGCTACTACAATGAGCAGTTCTTC.

The chain combines TRBV9 with TRBJ2-2; 9 bases fit TRBD1. The CDR3 is 16 residues long. Germline assignment: CDR1 SGDLS and CDR2 YYNGEE. J gave up 2 bases and V 2 bases, and 4 bases lay outside the gene matches. The CDR3 bases are TGTGCCAGCAGCGTCGGGGACAGGGAAAACACCGGGGAGCTGTTTTTT. The encoded protein is CASSVGDRENTGELFF.

The V gene is TRBV7-2, the J gene TRBJ2-5; possible D gene TRBD2, 7 bases. The V gene's germline CDR1 is SGHTA and CDR2 FQGNSA. The CDR3 spans 15 residues. V gave up 2 bases and J gave up 6 bases, with 16 bases separating them. CDR3 protein: CASSLSWGGQKTQYF. The CDR3 nucleotides are TGTGCCAGCAGCTTAAGTTGGGGGGGGCAAAAGACCCAGTACTTC.

The chain carries TRBV6-5 and TRBJ1-1; TRBD1 aligns across 7 bases. This CDR3 comprises 14 residues. Unmatched junction bases numbered 5, after V lost 6 bases and J lost 1 base. From germline, CDR1 is MNHEY and CDR2 SVGAGI. The CDR3 reads CASSRGGWNTEAFF. As DNA, the CDR3 is TGTGCCAGCAGCAGAGGGGGCTGGAACACTGAAGCTTTCTTT.

This clone was counted a few times. The genes are TRBV5-1 and TRBJ1-1; D is unresolved. Per the germline V gene, CDR1 is SGHRS and CDR2 is YFSETQ. The CDR3 loop spans 14 amino acids. The V gene lost 0 bases and the J gene lost 0 bases, with 6 bases spanning the gap. The CDR3 sequence is CASSLALVNTEAFF. The DNA for the CDR3 is TGCGCCAGCAGCTTGGCTTTAGTGAACACTGAAGCTTTCTTT.

This clone was recorded a few times. The chain combines TRBV7-3 with TRBJ2-6, with 12 bases identical to TRBD2. The V segment lost 5 bases and the J segment 6 bases; nucleotides outside the gene matches: 11. CDR1 is SGHTA and CDR2 is FQGTGA in the germline V gene. The CDR3 runs to 18 residues. The CDR3 DNA reads as TGTGCCAGCAGCCGACTAGCGGGGGCTCCCTCGACGGCCAACGTCCTGACTTTC. Encoded protein: CASSRLAGAPSTANVLTF.

The CDR3 protein is CASSSMDRVNEQYF. The CDR3 region has the DNA TGTGCCAGCAGCTCCATGGACAGGGTCAACGAGCAGTACTTC. This chain connects TRBV7-6 to TRBJ2-7, with TRBD1 matching 8 bases. The CDR3 length is 14 residues. The germline V gene encodes CDR1 SGHVS and CDR2 FNYEAQ. J gave up 5 bases and V 4 bases, and 7 bases lay outside the gene matches.

The chain has TRBV9 and TRBJ1-3; 8 bases map to TRBD1. CDR1 SGDLS and CDR2 YYNGEE come from the germline V gene. CDR3 length: 15 residues. After removal of 3 bases from V and 3 bases from J, the junction contained 5 bases not matched to a gene. The chain's CDR3 is CASSELGQDGNTIYF. The CDR3 nucleotides are TGTGCCAGCAGCGAACTGGGACAGGATGGAAACACCATATATTTT.

This chain links TRBV7-3 with TRBJ2-7, with D maybe TRBD1 (5 bases). This CDR3 is built from 13 residues. Germline CDR1 SGHTA, CDR2 FQGTGA. V dropped 2 bases and J dropped 5 bases, with 10 bases sitting between them. CDR3 DNA: TGTGCCAGCAGCTTACAGGGAATGGACGAGCAGTACTTC. It yields the protein CASSLQGMDEQYF.

The chain employs TRBV7-2 and TRBJ1-2; D is possibly TRBD1 (6 bases). This CDR3 is 16 amino acids long. V lost 5 bases to trimming and J lost 2 bases, with 18 bases between them. Germline V gives CDR1 SGHTA, CDR2 FQGNSA. The CDR3 nucleotides are TGTGCCAGCAGCACCCTAGGGGGGGACCCCAACTATGGCTACACCTTC. It specifies CASSTLGGDPNYGYTF. Full variable domain (outside the CDR3, taken from reference TRBV7-2 and TRBJ1-2): GAGVSQSPSNKVTEKGKDVELRCDPISGHTALYWYRQSLGQGLEFLIYFQGNSAPDKSGLPSDRFSAERTGGSVSTLTIQRTQQEDSAVYLCASSTLGGDPNYGYTFGSGTRLTVV.

This chain connects TRBV5-1 to TRBJ1-1, with D uncertain. Germline V gene data show CDR1 as SGHRS and CDR2 as YFSETQ. CDR3 size: 14 residues. Trimming removed 4 bases at V and 0 bases at J, with 10 bases between. In nucleotides, the CDR3 is TGCGCCAGCAGCGGGCTCGGCATGAACACTGAAGCTTTCTTT. It encodes CASSGLGMNTEAFF.

The table lists this clone with a few counts. The chain is built from TRBV13 and TRBJ2-5, with 8 bases lining up with TRBD2. The CDR3 is made up of 16 amino acids. Germline CDR1 and CDR2: PRHDT and FYEKMQ (reference sequence). V gave up 0 bases and J gave up 4 bases; unmatched junction bases: 7. For the CDR3, the DNA is TGTGCCAGCAGCTTAGGCGGAACGGGGGGGGCAGAGACCCAGTACTTC. Encoded protein: CASSLGGTGGAETQYF.

V gene TRBV30 combines with J gene TRBJ2-7, with a possible D match to TRBD1 (5 bases). Germline V gene sequence: CDR1 GTSNPN, CDR2 SVGIG (reference sequence). V was trimmed by 4 bases and J by 2 bases, leaving 24 bases between them. The CDR3 is 17 amino acids. The CDR3 loop reads CAWTGRGTGFVAYEQYF. CDR3 in DNA: TGTGCCTGGACCGGTAGGGGAACAGGCTTTGTCGCCTACGAGCAGTACTTC.

The chain uses TRBV6-1 and TRBJ1-6, with 12 bases fitting TRBD1. The CDR3 covers 16 residues. Germline-derived CDR1 and CDR2 are MNHNS and SASEGT. With 4 bases clipped from V and 10 bases from J, the junction kept 8 bases outside the gene matches. The CDR3 sequence: CASSGDRGPGASPLHF. The CDR3 DNA sequence: TGTGCCAGCAGTGGGGACAGGGGGCCCGGGGCCTCACCCCTCCACTTT.

This chain connects TRBV6-1 to TRBJ2-3; possibly TRBD1 for D (5 bases). The V and J ends lost 1 base and 3 bases respectively, with 14 bases between them. The CDR3 runs 16 residues. CDR1 and CDR2 (germline): MNHNS, SASEGT. CDR3 in DNA: TGTGCCAGCAGTGAAGAAGGGGTGGTGGGTACAGATACGCAGTATTTT. Residues: CASSEEGVVGTDTQYF.

The genes are TRBV5-1 and TRBJ2-1; TRBD2 matches 11 bases. Germline values: CDR1 SGHRS, CDR2 YFSETQ. The CDR3 has 18 amino acids. V lost 2 bases and J lost 0; bases outside the gene matches: 7. CDR3 in DNA: TGCGCCAGCAGCTTAAGGACTAGCGGGCGTTACTCCTACAATGAGCAGTTCTTC. Translation gives CASSLRTSGRYSYNEQFF.